The clone carrying this T cell receptor beta chain appeared a few times. This sample was included in a study of T cells in Graves' hyperthyroidism and ophthalmopathy. Amplified regions were TCR beta CDR3 sequences from RNA transcripts. HTBI primers drove first-round RT-PCR of the TCR CDR3. TCRdb passed the multiplex PCR reads through MiXCR, listing each CDR3 protein once. The repertoire includes some 620,000 distinct CDR3 sequences, 16% of them detected once, and 3.5% to 4% sits in the top ten. These patients, aged 18 to 65, had recently diagnosed hyperthyroidism lasting under 2 months. Extraction of PBMCs used approximately 10 ml of fresh peripheral blood. This CDR3 spans 16 amino acids. Trimming removed 1 base from V and 3 bases from J; junction bases left unmatched: 7.

The chain joins TRBV12-3 or TRBV12-4 to TRBJ2-3; the match to TRBD2 covers 7 bases. The receptor was derived from a woman aged 30 to 39 with Graves' hyperthyroidism. Sequencing was carried out using blood. This CDR3 reads CASSLVPELATDTQYF. DNA for the CDR3: TGTGCCAGCAGTTTAGTTCCCGAACTAGCGACAGATACGCAGTATTTT.